The 3 T cell receptor beta chains reported below all come from one sample, sequenced in a study of blood T cell repertoires in COVID-19. Measured with immunoSEQ multiplex PCR; TCRdb has only the in-frame clones, and not every one. The profile shows approximately 100,000 clones, approximately 79% of them singletons. Sequencing was performed on peripheral blood. Receptors were obtained from a woman of 80 years or more with active or convalescent COVID-19.

The V and J genes are TRBV4-2 and TRBJ1-5, with TRBD1 identical over 8 bases. V shed 0 bases, J shed 9 bases, and the junction held 10 bases outside the gene matches. The CDR3 is 16 amino acids. CDR1 and CDR2 from the germline V gene are LGHNA and YNFKEQ. This chain's CDR3 is CASSQELAGGLWPQHF. The CDR3 DNA sequence: TGTGCCAGCAGCCAAGAGTTAGCAGGGGGCTTGTGGCCCCAGCATTTT.

V gene TRBV10-3 combines with J gene TRBJ1-2; 7 nucleotides agree with TRBD1. J lost 4 bases, V lost 7 bases, and 6 bases had no gene match. Germline-derived CDR1 and CDR2 are ENHRY and SYGVKD. The CDR3 covers 13 residues. The CDR3 region has the DNA TGTGCCATCAACCAGGACAGGCCCTATGGCTACACCTTC. Protein product: CAINQDRPYGYTF.

DNA of the CDR3: TGTGCCAGTAGGAGGGACAGGGGATATGAAGCTTTCTTT. Translating gives CASRRDRGYEAFF. The chain links TRBV19 to TRBJ1-1, with 10 nucleotides matching TRBD1. J gave up 7 bases and V 6 bases, and 5 bases lay outside the gene matches. There are 13 residues in the CDR3. Germline V gene lookup returns CDR1 LNHDA and CDR2 SQIVND (reference sequence).